This passage covers 17 T cell receptor beta chains from one sample sequenced in a study of cytomegalovirus exposure and HLA in healthy donors (dated by TCRdb to about 2017). Receptors were amplified or captured by the immunoSEQ multiplex PCR assay. For the multiplex PCR, a mixture combining 60 forward primers for TCR Vbeta segments and 13 reverse primers for TCR Jbeta segments was used. TCRdb holds this immuneACCESS table with in-frame rearrangements only. Some clones are missing; in checked studies, unresolved V genes explain under half, and the rest has no known cause. For this sample there are about 150,000 clones; approximately 79% appear just once. The ten largest clones capture around 4.7% of the sample. The sample taken for sequencing was PBMCs. The receptors stem from a man between 18 and 35 years old in good health and CMV-seropositive.

The genes are TRBV6-1 and TRBJ1-5; D is possibly TRBD1 (5 bases). This CDR3 has 16 amino acids. The germline gives CDR1 MNHNS, CDR2 SASEGT. Trimming took 4 bases from V and 0 from J, leaving 13 bases between them. In nucleotides, the CDR3 is TGTGCCAGCAGTGCGGGGGACGGCTATAGCAATCAGCCCCAGCATTTT. As protein: CASSAGDGYSNQPQHF.

The chain has TRBV9 and TRBJ2-3; 11 bases fit TRBD1. The CDR3 sequence is 15 residues long. Looked up from germline, CDR1 is SGDLS and CDR2 is YYNGEE. The junction had 6 bases not matched to a gene; V was cut back by 3 bases and J by 6 bases. CDR3 sequence reads: CASSAGTGGRDTQYF. The CDR3 DNA follows: TGTGCCAGCAGCGCCGGGACAGGGGGTAGGGATACGCAGTATTTT.

The V and J genes are TRBV9 and TRBJ1-1; 8 nucleotides line up with TRBD1. V trimming: 0 bases; J trimming: 1 base; junction bases outside the gene matches: 8. The CDR3 length is 17 residues. Germline lookup yields CDR1 SGDLS and CDR2 YYNGEE. The CDR3 bases are TGTGCCAGCAGCGTAGGGGGACAGGCCACTCCGAACACTGAAGCTTTCTTT. Protein product: CASSVGGQATPNTEAFF.

This rearrangement joins TRBV28 to TRBJ2-5, with TRBD2 as a possible D gene (5 bases). Per germline, CDR1 MDHEN and CDR2 SYDVKM. This CDR3 has 15 residues. The V and J ends lost 3 bases and 1 base respectively, with 12 bases between them. The DNA of the CDR3 is TGTGCCAGCAGTTTCTTTGGGAGAACCCAAGAGACCCAGTACTTC. Its protein is CASSFFGRTQETQYF.

A single count supports this clone. The V call is TRBV4-1, the J call TRBJ2-2; a possible D gene is TRBD1 (6 bases). Germline lookup yields CDR1 MGHRA and CDR2 YSYEKL. Deletions cut 0 bases from V and 5 bases from J, with 25 bases between. This CDR3 has 20 amino acids. The CDR3 loop is CASSQDIRGLTGARTGELFF. CDR3 sequence (DNA): TGCGCCAGCAGCCAAGATATAAGGGGATTGACAGGAGCTAGGACCGGGGAGCTGTTTTTT.

The rearrangement joins TRBV4-2 to TRBJ2-1, with D hard to call. CDR1 is LGHNA and CDR2 is YNFKEQ in the germline V gene. Trimming took off 1 base at V and 0 bases at J, with 10 bases between the two ends. The CDR3 spans 16 residues. The CDR3 DNA is TGTGCCAGCAGCCAAGCTGTTCTTAGCTCCTACAATGAGCAGTTCTTC. Translation gives CASSQAVLSSYNEQFF.

The V and J genes are TRBV13 and TRBJ2-5; D may be TRBD2 (5 bases). This CDR3 region has 15 residues. Germline lookup yields CDR1 PRHDT and CDR2 FYEKMQ (reference sequence). V lost 5 bases to trimming and J lost 5 bases, with 18 bases between them. CDR3 DNA sequence: TGTGCCAGCAGCGCGTCCACGTGGGGAGAGGAGACCCAGTACTTC. Translated: CASSASTWGEETQYF.

This clone appeared a single time. The chain joins TRBV7-8 to TRBJ2-2, with a weak D call TRBD2 (5 bases). This CDR3 has 15 amino acids. Germline CDR1 reads SGHVS; CDR2 reads FQNEAQ. Trimming left V 5 bases short and J 6 bases short, with 16 bases between. The chain's CDR3 is CASSPALWGAGELFF. DNA for the CDR3: TGTGCCAGCAGCCCTGCCCTTTGGGGAGCCGGGGAGCTGTTTTTT.

The chain recombines TRBV21-1 with TRBJ2-3; TRBD2, the table's D call, lacks a check against the DNA. TRBV21-1 is an annotated pseudogene. The CDR3 has 15 residues. The CDR3 DNA is TGTGCCAGCAGCAAACGGACTATTACCCCAGATACGCAGTATTTT. Translated, it gives CASSKRTITPDTQYF.

V and J are TRBV5-4 and TRBJ1-6; the match to TRBD1 covers 7 bases. V was clipped by 4 bases and J by 5 bases; unmatched bases: 6. The CDR3 consists of 15 residues. CDR1 is SGHNT and CDR2 is YYREEE in the germline V gene (reference sequence). The CDR3 spells CASSERTGHNSPLHF. The CDR3 DNA reads TGTGCCAGCAGCGAAAGGACAGGACATAATTCACCCCTCCACTTT.

This clone appeared a few times. The rearrangement links TRBV14 to TRBJ2-7, with D possibly TRBD2 on 6 matching bases. The germline V and J ends were trimmed by 4 bases and 7 bases, with 14 bases remaining between them. The germline CDR1 and CDR2 sequences are SGHDN and FVKESK. The length of the CDR3 is 13 residues. The CDR3 DNA reads as TGTGCCAGCAGCCCCCGGACTACTTATGAGCAGTACTTC. Its protein product is CASSPRTTYEQYF.

This chain connects TRBV2 to TRBJ2-7, with D maybe TRBD2 (5 bases). This CDR3 is 12 amino acids long. Trimming took off 4 bases at V and 5 bases at J, with 9 bases between the two ends. Germline V CDR1 and CDR2: SNHLY, FYNNEI. The CDR3 sequence is CASSGEEDEQYF. CDR3 coding DNA: TGTGCCAGCAGTGGAGAGGAGGACGAGCAGTACTTC.

This chain joins TRBV7-8 and TRBJ1-1; no firm D call. CDR1 and CDR2 from the germline V gene are SGHVS and FQNEAQ. CDR3 length: 15 amino acids. V lost 0 bases and J 6 bases, leaving 14 bases between the germline ends. CDR3 sequence: CASSLAMTGRAEAFF. The DNA of the CDR3 is TGTGCCAGCAGCTTAGCAATGACGGGGAGGGCTGAAGCTTTCTTT.

V gene TRBV30 combines with J gene TRBJ1-1, with 7 bases lining up with TRBD1. Trimming at V came to 5 bases and at J to 6 bases, leaving 6 bases not matched to a gene. Germline V lookup: CDR1 GTSNPN, CDR2 SVGIG (reference sequence). CDR3 length: 12 amino acids. The CDR3 nucleotides are TGTGCCTGGTCAGGGGGAAGCGCTGAAGCTTTCTTT. Protein sequence: CAWSGGSAEAFF. The whole variable domain, remainder taken from reference TRBV30 and TRBJ1-1, is SQTIHQWPATLVQPVGSPLSLECTVEGTSNPNLYWYRQAAGRGLQLLFYSVGIGQISSEVPQNLSASRPQDRQFILSSKKLLLSDSGFYLCAWSGGSAEAFFGQGTRLTVV.

This clone has just one count. The chain couples TRBV6-5 to TRBJ2-2, with 11 bases that match TRBD2. CDR3 size: 15 residues. The V and J ends lost 0 bases and 7 bases, in that order; junction bases with no gene match: 1. CDR1 and CDR2 (germline): MNHEY, SVGAGI. The DNA of the CDR3 is TGTGCCAGCAGTTACTCTAGCGGGGGGGGCGGGGAGCTGTTTTTT. Translation gives CASSYSSGGGGELFF.

The rearrangement joins TRBV6-6 to TRBJ1-5; 8 bases align to TRBD1. Losses at the gene ends were 5 bases for V and 4 bases for J; bases not matched to a gene: 7. Germline loops: CDR1 MNHNY, CDR2 SVGAGI (reference sequence). The CDR3 length is 15 residues. The CDR3 region has the DNA TGTGCCAGCAGTCAGAAACAGGGGGGTAATCAGCCCCAGCATTTT. Encoded protein: CASSQKQGGNQPQHF.

This sequence joins TRBV6-4 and TRBJ2-1; TRBD2 is a possible D gene (6 bases). The germline CDR1 and CDR2 sequences are MRHNA and SNTAGT. The CDR3 spans 13 residues. Trimming left V 8 bases short and J 6 bases short, with 14 bases between. The CDR3 here is CASGVEAGNEQFF. For the CDR3, the DNA is TGTGCCAGCGGGGTAGAAGCGGGCAATGAGCAGTTCTTC.